This T cell receptor (beta chain) was identified during a study of tumor-infiltrating lymphocytes in primary liver carcinoma. At the level of the study: Samples had roughly 3.65 to 7.5 million productive TCRbeta reads, comparable between tissue types.

Unsorted bulk tissue (about 18-32 mg) underwent RNA and DNA co-extraction. The CDR3 runs 13 residues. Unmatched junction bases numbered 3, after V lost 2 bases and J lost 5 bases. The germline V gene has CDR1 MRHNA and CDR2 SNTAGT. This clonotype was seen a few times. The antigen remains unidentified. A primer matching the constant region was used to make TCR beta cDNA from around 550 ng of total RNA. Libraries for TCR beta were built through three nested multiplex PCR rounds, which together made up a slightly modified ARM-PCR procedure. Researchers ran the first two PCR rounds for ten to eleven cycles each with TRBV1-TRBV30 forward primers and a C-beta reverse primer. TCRdb ran MiXCR on the multiplex PCR reads and lists one entry per CDR3 protein. Here the sample spans some 110,000 distinct CDR3 sequences, 64% being singletons. General study findings and limits: Roughly 7.5-24% of top clones, and no more, occurred in all five tumor regions.

The origin of this receptor is a woman aged 60-75 years with primary liver carcinoma and hepatitis B virus infection. Sequenced sample: liver tumor tissue from sampling region 3. The subset denotes: tumor region T3, left-lateral pole. The gene calls are TRBV6-4 and TRBJ2-7, with TRBD1 identical over 7 bases. CDR3 region: CASSDPTGDEQYF. Written as DNA, the CDR3 is TGTGCCAGCAGTGACCCCACAGGGGACGAGCAGTACTTC.